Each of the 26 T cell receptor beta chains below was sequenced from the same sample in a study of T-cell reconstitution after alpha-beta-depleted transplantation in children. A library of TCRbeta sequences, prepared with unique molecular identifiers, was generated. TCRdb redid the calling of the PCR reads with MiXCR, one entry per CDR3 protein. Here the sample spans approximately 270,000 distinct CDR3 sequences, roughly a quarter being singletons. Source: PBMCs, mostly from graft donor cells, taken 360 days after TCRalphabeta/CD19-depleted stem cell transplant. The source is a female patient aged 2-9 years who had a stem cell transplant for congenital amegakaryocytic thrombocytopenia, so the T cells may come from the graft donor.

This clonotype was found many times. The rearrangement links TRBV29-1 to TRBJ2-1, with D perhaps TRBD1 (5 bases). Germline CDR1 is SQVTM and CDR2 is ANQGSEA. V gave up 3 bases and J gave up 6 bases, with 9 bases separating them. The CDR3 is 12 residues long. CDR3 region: CSVDAGINEQFF. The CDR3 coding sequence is TGCAGCGTTGACGCAGGGATCAATGAGCAGTTCTTC.

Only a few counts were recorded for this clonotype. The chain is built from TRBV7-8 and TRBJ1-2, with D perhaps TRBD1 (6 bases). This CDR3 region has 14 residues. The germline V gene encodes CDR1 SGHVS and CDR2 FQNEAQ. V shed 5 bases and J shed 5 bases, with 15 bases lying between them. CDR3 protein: CASSLYRQEYGYTF. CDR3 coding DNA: TGTGCCAGCAGCCTATACCGACAGGAGTATGGCTACACCTTC.

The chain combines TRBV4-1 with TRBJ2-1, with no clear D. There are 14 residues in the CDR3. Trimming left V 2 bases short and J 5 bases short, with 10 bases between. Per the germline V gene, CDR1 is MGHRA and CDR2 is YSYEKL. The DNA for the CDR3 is TGCGCCAGCAGCCAAACCAGACGGAACAATGAGCAGTTCTTC. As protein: CASSQTRRNNEQFF.

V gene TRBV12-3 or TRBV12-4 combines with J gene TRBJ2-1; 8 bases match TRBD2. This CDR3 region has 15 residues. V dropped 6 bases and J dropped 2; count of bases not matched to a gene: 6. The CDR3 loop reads CASSNRGGPYNEQFF. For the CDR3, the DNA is TGTGCCAGCAGCAATCGGGGGGGCCCCTACAATGAGCAGTTCTTC.

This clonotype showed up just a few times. CDR3 sequence reads: CSASDSRETQYF. The CDR3 nucleotides are TGCAGTGCTTCCGACAGCCGGGAGACCCAGTACTTC. The gene calls are TRBV20-1 and TRBJ2-5; possible D gene TRBD1, 5 bases. This CDR3 is 12 amino acids long. Trimming removed 5 bases at V and 5 bases at J, with 12 bases between. CDR1 and CDR2 from the germline V gene are DFQATT and SNEGSKA (reference sequence).

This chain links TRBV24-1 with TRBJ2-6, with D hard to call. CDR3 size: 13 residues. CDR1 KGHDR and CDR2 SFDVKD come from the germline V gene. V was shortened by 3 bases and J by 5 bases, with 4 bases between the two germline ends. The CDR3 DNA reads TGTGCCACCAGTGATGGCTGGGCCAACGTCCTGACTTTC. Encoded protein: CATSDGWANVLTF.

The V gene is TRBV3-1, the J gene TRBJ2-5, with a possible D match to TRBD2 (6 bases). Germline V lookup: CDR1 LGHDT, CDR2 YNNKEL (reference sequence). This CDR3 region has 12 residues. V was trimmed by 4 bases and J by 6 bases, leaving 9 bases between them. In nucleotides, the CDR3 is TGTGCCAGCAGCCGGGGGGAAAAGACCCAGTACTTC. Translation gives CASSRGEKTQYF.

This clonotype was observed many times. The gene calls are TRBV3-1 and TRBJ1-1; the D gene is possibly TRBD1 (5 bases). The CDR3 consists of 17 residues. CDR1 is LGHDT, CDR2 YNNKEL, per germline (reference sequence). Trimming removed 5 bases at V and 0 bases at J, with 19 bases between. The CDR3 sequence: CASSDRDGWEMNTEAFF. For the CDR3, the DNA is TGTGCCAGCAGCGACCGGGACGGATGGGAGATGAACACTGAAGCTTTCTTT.

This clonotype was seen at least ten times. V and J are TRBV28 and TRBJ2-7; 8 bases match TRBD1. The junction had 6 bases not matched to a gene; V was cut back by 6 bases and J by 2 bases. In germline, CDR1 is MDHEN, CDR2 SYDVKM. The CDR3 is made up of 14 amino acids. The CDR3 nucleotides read TGTGCCAGCAGGGGGACAGGCATTACCTACGAGCAGTACTTC. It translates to CASRGTGITYEQYF.

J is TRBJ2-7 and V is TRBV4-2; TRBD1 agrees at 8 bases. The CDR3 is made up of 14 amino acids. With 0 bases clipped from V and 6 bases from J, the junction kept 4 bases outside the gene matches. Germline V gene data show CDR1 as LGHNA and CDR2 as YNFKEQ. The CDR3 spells CASSQDRTGPEQYF. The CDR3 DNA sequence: TGTGCCAGCAGCCAAGATAGGACAGGGCCCGAGCAGTACTTC.

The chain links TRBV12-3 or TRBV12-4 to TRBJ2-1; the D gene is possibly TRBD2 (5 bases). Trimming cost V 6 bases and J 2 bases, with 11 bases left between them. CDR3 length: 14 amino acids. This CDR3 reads CASRTTEAYNEQFF. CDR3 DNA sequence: TGTGCCAGCAGAACGACGGAGGCCTACAATGAGCAGTTCTTC.

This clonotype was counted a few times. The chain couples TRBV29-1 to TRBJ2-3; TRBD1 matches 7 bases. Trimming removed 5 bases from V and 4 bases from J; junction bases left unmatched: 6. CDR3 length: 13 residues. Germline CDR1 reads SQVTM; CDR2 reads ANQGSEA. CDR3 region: CSVLTTGADTQYF. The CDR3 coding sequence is TGCAGCGTTTTAACCACAGGGGCAGATACGCAGTATTTT.

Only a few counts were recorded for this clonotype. The CDR3 sequence: CSARDRRGYQETQYF. The DNA of the CDR3 is TGCAGTGCTAGAGACCGAAGGGGGTACCAAGAGACCCAGTACTTC. This rearrangement joins TRBV20-1 to TRBJ2-5; D is possibly TRBD1 (6 bases). V was pared by 0 bases and J by 0 bases, with 11 bases between. Germline CDR1 is DFQATT and CDR2 is SNEGSKA (reference sequence). The CDR3 runs to 15 residues.

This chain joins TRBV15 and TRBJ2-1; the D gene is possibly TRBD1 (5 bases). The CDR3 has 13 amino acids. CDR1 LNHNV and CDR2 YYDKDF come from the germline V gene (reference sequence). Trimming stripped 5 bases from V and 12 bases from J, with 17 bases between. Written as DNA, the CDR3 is TGTGCCACCAGCTATGCCTTTGAAAGGGGGCAGTTCTTC. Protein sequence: CATSYAFERGQFF. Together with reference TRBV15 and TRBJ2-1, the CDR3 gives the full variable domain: DAMVIQNPRYQVTQFGKPVTLSCSQTLNHNVMYWYQQKSSQAPKLLFHYYDKDFNNEADTPDNFQSRRPNTSFCFLDIRSPGLGDTAMYLCATSYAFERGQFFGPGTRLTVL.

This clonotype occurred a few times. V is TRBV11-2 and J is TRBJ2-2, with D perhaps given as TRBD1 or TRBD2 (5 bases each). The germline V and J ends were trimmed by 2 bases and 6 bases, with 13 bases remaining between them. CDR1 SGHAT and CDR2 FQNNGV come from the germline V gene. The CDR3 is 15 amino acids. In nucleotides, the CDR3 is TGTGCCAGCAGCTTATCCGCGACAGCGGCCGGGGAGCTGTTTTTT. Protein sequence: CASSLSATAAGELFF.

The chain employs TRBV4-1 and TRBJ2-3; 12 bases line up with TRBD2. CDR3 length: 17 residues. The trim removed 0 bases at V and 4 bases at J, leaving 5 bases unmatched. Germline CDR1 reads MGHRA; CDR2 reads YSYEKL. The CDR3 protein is CASSQDLSSGRADTQYF. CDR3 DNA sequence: TGCGCCAGCAGCCAAGATTTATCTAGCGGGAGGGCAGATACGCAGTATTTT.

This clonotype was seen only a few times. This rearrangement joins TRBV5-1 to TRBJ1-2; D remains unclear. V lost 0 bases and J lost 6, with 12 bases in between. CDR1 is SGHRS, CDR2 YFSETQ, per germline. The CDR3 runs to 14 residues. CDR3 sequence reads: CASSLALGKNGYTF. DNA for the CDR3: TGCGCCAGCAGCTTGGCCCTTGGGAAGAATGGCTACACCTTC.

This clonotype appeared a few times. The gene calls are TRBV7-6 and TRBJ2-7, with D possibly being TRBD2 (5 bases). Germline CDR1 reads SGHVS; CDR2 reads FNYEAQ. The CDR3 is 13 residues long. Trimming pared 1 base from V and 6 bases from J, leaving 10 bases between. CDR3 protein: CASSLGVGVEQYF. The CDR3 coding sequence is TGTGCCAGCAGCTTAGGGGTGGGAGTCGAGCAGTACTTC.

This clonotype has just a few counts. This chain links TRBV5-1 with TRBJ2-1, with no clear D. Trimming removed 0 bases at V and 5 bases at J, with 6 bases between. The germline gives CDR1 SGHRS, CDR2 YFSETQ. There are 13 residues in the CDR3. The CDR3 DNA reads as TGCGCCAGCAGCTTGGACAGCAACAATGAGCAGTTCTTC. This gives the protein CASSLDSNNEQFF.

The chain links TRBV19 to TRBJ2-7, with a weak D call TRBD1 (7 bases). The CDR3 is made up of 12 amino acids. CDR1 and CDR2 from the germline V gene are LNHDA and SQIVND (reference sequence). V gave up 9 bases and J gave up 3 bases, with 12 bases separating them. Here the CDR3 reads CASRGERYEQYF. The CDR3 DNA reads TGTGCCAGCAGGGGGGAGCGCTACGAGCAGTACTTC.

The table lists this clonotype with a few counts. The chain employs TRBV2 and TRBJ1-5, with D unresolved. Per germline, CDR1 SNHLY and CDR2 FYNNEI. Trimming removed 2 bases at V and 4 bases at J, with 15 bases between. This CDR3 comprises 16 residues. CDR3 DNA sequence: TGTGCCAGCAGTGAACTTGAGGTGTCAGTTAATCAGCCCCAGCATTTT. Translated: CASSELEVSVNQPQHF.

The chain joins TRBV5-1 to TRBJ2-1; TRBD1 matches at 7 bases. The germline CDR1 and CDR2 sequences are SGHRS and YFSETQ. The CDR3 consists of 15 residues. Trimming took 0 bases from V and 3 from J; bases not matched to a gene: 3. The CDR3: CASSLDRGDYNEQFF. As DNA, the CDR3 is TGCGCCAGCAGCTTGGACAGGGGCGACTACAATGAGCAGTTCTTC.

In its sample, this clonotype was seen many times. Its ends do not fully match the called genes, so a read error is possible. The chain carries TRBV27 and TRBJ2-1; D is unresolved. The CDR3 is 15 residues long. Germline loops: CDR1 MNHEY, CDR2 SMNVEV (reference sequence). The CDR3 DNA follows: TGTGCCAGCAGTTTGGATTTCGATGGCTACCATGAGCAGTTCTTC. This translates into CASSLDFDGYHEQFF.

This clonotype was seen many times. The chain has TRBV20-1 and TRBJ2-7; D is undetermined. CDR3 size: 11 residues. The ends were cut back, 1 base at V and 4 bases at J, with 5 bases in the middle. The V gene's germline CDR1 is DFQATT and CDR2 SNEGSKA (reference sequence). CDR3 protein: CSARGSYEQYF. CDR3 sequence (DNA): TGCAGTGCTAGAGGATCGTACGAGCAGTACTTC.

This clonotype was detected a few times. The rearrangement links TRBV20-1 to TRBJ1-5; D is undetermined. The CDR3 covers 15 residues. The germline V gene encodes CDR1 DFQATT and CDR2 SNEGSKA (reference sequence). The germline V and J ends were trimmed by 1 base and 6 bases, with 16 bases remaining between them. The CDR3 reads CSARARAARSQPQHF. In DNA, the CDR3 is TGCAGTGCTAGAGCTCGGGCAGCCAGGAGTCAGCCCCAGCATTTT.

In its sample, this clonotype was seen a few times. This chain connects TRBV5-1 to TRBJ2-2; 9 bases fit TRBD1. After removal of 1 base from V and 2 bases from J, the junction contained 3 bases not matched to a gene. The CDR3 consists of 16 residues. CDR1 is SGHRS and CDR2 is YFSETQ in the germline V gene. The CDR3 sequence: CASSLWGQGNTGELFF. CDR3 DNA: TGCGCCAGCAGCTTGTGGGGACAGGGTAACACCGGGGAGCTGTTTTTT.